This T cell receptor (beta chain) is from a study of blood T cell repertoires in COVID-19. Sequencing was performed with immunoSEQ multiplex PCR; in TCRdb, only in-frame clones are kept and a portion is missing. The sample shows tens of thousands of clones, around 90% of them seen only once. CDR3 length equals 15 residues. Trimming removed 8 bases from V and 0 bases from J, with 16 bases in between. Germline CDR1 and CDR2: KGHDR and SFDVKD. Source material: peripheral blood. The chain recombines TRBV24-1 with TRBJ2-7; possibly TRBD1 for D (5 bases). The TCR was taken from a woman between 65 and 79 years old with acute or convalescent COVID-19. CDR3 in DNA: TGTGCCACCATTTTTCCAAACAGGCGCTCCTACGAGCAGTACTTC. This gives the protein CATIFPNRRSYEQYF.